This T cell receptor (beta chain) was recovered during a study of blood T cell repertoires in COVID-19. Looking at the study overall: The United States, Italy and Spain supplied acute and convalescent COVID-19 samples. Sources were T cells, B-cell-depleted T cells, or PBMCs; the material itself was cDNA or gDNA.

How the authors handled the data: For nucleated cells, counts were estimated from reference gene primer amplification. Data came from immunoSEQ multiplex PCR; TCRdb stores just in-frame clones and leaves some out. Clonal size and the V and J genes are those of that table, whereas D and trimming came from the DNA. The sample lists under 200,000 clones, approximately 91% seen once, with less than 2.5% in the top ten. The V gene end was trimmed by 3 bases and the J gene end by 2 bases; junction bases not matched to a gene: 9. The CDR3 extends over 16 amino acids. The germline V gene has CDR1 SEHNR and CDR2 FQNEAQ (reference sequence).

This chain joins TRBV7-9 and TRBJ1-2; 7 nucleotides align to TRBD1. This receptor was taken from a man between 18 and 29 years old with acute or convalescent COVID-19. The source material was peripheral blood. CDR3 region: CASSFVSDRLNYGYTF. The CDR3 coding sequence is TGTGCCAGCAGCTTCGTCTCGGACAGGCTAAACTATGGCTACACCTTC.